Below are 18 T cell receptor beta chains sequenced from a single sample in a study of cytomegalovirus exposure and HLA in healthy donors. Primers: 60 Vbeta forward and 13 Jbeta reverse. Sequenced by immunoSEQ multiplex PCR; TCRdb stores in-frame clones only, minus some. The sample holds some 130,000 clones; 82% are singletons and the top ten take around 7.8%. The sequencing input was PBMCs. The receptors originated from a woman in her forties or fifties in good health and CMV-seropositive.

The chain has TRBV18 and TRBJ2-7, with D possibly being TRBD2 (6 bases). CDR1 is KGHSH and CDR2 is LQKENI in the germline V gene. The CDR3 runs 14 residues. With 3 bases removed from V and 2 bases from J, the gap between germline ends came to 11 bases. CDR3 amino acids: CASSPAGPTYEQYF. The CDR3, as DNA: TGTGCCAGCTCACCTGCGGGACCTACCTACGAGCAGTACTTC.

This chain links TRBV18 with TRBJ2-7, with TRBD1 matching over 10 bases. V was clipped by 0 bases and J by 2 bases; unmatched bases: 4. Germline V gene sequence: CDR1 KGHSH, CDR2 LQKENI. The CDR3 runs 16 residues. The CDR3 coding sequence is TGTGCCAGCTCACCACCGATTGGACAGGGGGCCTACGAGCAGTACTTC. Its translation: CASSPPIGQGAYEQYF.

V gene TRBV4-3 combines with J gene TRBJ1-1; D remains unclear. CDR3 length equals 15 residues. V gave up 2 bases and J gave up 0 bases, with 10 bases separating them. Germline CDR1 LGHNA, CDR2 YSLEER. The CDR3 loop is CASSQKGAVNTEAFF. CDR3 sequence (DNA): TGCGCCAGCAGCCAAAAAGGAGCAGTGAACACTGAAGCTTTCTTT.

To note about this clone: The same CDR3 arises from other DNA sequences in this sample as well. The rearrangement joins TRBV4-1 to TRBJ2-7; 8 bases fit TRBD2. The CDR3 is 15 amino acids. The germline V gene encodes CDR1 MGHRA and CDR2 YSYEKL. The ends lost 2 bases at V and 6 bases at J; junction bases unmatched: 9. The CDR3 region has the DNA TGCGCCAGCAGCCAATCAGGCGGGACTAGGAGCGAGCAGTACTTC. Translating gives CASSQSGGTRSEQYF.

The chain couples TRBV11-2 to TRBJ1-1, with a weak D call TRBD1 (5 bases). V shed 3 bases and J shed 5 bases, with 19 bases lying between them. Germline assignment: CDR1 SGHAT and CDR2 FQNNGV. The CDR3 has 16 amino acids. This chain's CDR3 is CASSLMQGGIGTEAFF. CDR3 DNA sequence: TGTGCCAGCAGCTTGATGCAGGGAGGTATCGGGACTGAAGCTTTCTTT.

The chain joins TRBV29-1 to TRBJ2-5; a possible D gene is TRBD1 (7 bases). The germline CDR1 and CDR2 sequences are SQVTM and ANQGSEA. This CDR3 is built from 13 residues. V shed 6 bases and J shed 3 bases, with 14 bases lying between them. CDR3 in amino acids: CSVPRGAEETQYF. CDR3 in DNA: TGCAGCGTCCCCAGGGGGGCGGAAGAGACCCAGTACTTC. Using reference TRBV29-1 and TRBJ2-5 for the parts outside the CDR3, the full variable domain is SAVISQKPSRDICQRGTSLTIQCQVDSQVTMMFWYRQQPGQSLTLIATANQGSEATYESGFVIDKFPISRPNLTFSTLTVSNMSPEDSSIYLCSVPRGAEETQYFGPGTRLLVL.

The V and J genes are TRBV7-8 and TRBJ1-5; D is undetermined. Germline-derived CDR1 and CDR2 are SGHVS and FQNEAQ. The ends were cut back, 3 bases at V and 7 bases at J, with 19 bases in the middle. The CDR3 runs to 16 residues. CDR3 sequence reads: CASSFGSREKEQPQHF. The CDR3 nucleotides are TGTGCCAGCAGCTTCGGTTCGAGGGAGAAGGAACAGCCCCAGCATTTT. The full variable domain, rest sourced from reference TRBV7-8 and TRBJ1-5, is GAGVSQSPRYKVAKRGQDVALRCDPISGHVSLFWYQQALGQGPEFLTYFQNEAQLDKSGLPSDRFFAERPEGSVSTLKIQRTQQEDSAVYLCASSFGSREKEQPQHFGDGTRLSIL.

V and J are TRBV5-4 and TRBJ2-1, with 13 bases aligning to TRBD2. There are 20 residues in the CDR3. V lost 3 bases, J lost 5 bases, and 17 bases stayed unmatched. CDR1 is SGHNT and CDR2 is YYREEE in the germline V gene (reference sequence). The CDR3 nucleotides are TGTGCCAGCAGCTCAGGGTTGACTAGCGGGAGGCATACTATAAACAATGAGCAGTTCTTC. As protein: CASSSGLTSGRHTINNEQFF.

The chain has TRBV28 and TRBJ1-5; 7 bases line up with TRBD1. V shed 7 bases and J 7 bases; nucleotides not matched to a gene: 10. This CDR3 has 14 amino acids. The germline V gene encodes CDR1 MDHEN and CDR2 SYDVKM. The CDR3 nucleotides are TGTGCCAGCACTCCCCGACAGGGCCTCCAGCCCCAGCATTTT. It yields the protein CASTPRQGLQPQHF.

In nucleotides, the CDR3 is TGTGCCAGCAGTTTACGAGGGGGCCACACTGAAGCTTTCTTT. This encodes CASSLRGGHTEAFF. The rearrangement joins TRBV28 to TRBJ1-1; 7 bases match TRBD1. This CDR3 spans 14 amino acids. Germline V gene data show CDR1 as MDHEN and CDR2 as SYDVKM. The junction had 3 bases not matched to a gene; V was cut back by 2 bases and J by 3 bases. Filled out from reference TRBV28 and TRBJ1-1, the complete variable domain reads DVKVTQSSRYLVKRTGEKVFLECVQDMDHENMFWYRQDPGLGLRLIYFSYDVKMKEKGDIPEGYSVSREKKERFSLILESASTNQTSMYLCASSLRGGHTEAFFGQGTRLTVV.

V and J are TRBV11-3 and TRBJ1-3; D remains unclear. The CDR3 loop spans 15 amino acids. V lost 4 bases and J 0 bases, leaving 10 bases between the germline ends. Germline lookup yields CDR1 SGHNT and CDR2 YENEEA. The DNA for the CDR3 is TGTGCCAGCAGCTCCGGTGGTGCCTCTGGAAACACCATATATTTT. Its translation is CASSSGGASGNTIYF.

The chain couples TRBV5-1 to TRBJ1-1, with unresolved D. The V end lost 1 base, the J end lost 3 bases, and 10 bases lay between the germline ends. This CDR3 region has 14 residues. The germline CDR1 and CDR2 sequences are SGHRS and YFSETQ. The CDR3 protein is CASSLSSGDTEAFF. The CDR3 DNA is TGCGCCAGCAGCTTGTCTTCAGGCGACACTGAAGCTTTCTTT.

This chain connects TRBV10-3 to TRBJ2-5, with a weak D call TRBD1 (6 bases). V was trimmed by 6 bases and J by 5 bases, leaving 16 bases between them. Germline V gene lookup returns CDR1 ENHRY and CDR2 SYGVKD. The length of the CDR3 is 14 residues. In DNA form, the CDR3 reads TGTGCCATCAGGGGACACCTCGGCGAGGAGACCCAGTACTTC. Protein: CAIRGHLGEETQYF.

V usage is TRBV2 and J usage is TRBJ1-4; D gene unclear. The CDR3 consists of 12 residues. Germline V gene lookup returns CDR1 SNHLY and CDR2 FYNNEI. V was trimmed by 8 bases and J by 3 bases, leaving 7 bases between them. The CDR3 DNA reads as TGTGCCAGCTCCCAGTCTAATGAAAAACTGTTTTTT. Protein sequence: CASSQSNEKLFF.

This clone was seen a single time. One junction end does not reproduce the germline sequence, and a read error may be involved. The CDR3 DNA reads TGTTCCAGCAGCTCCAGCCCGCGGGACACAGATACGCAGTATTTT. This sequence encodes CSSSSSPRDTDTQYF. This rearrangement joins TRBV7-9 to TRBJ2-3; the D gene is possibly TRBD2 (6 bases). The CDR3 length is 15 residues. Germline CDR1 SEHNR, CDR2 FQNEAQ (reference sequence).

CDR3 DNA sequence: TGTGCCAGCAGTGGGGGAACGGGACAGGACACCGGGGAGCTGTTTTTT. It encodes CASSGGTGQDTGELFF. This chain links TRBV6-9 with TRBJ2-2, with 8 nucleotides matching TRBD1. Per the germline V gene, CDR1 is MNHGY and CDR2 is SVAAGI. The length of the CDR3 is 16 residues. Germline trimming cut 5 bases from V and 3 bases from J; bases unmatched to any gene: 8.

This clone was seen a few times. The chain has TRBV7-9 and TRBJ2-3; TRBD2 aligns across 7 bases. V was pared by 5 bases and J by 2 bases, with 7 bases of the junction left unmatched. The CDR3 has 15 residues. Germline values: CDR1 SEHNR, CDR2 FQNEAQ (reference sequence). Written as DNA, the CDR3 is TGTGCCAGCAGCATGCCGGCGGGGGACACAGATACGCAGTATTTT. It is translated as CASSMPAGDTDTQYF.

This clone has just one count. V gene TRBV29-1 combines with J gene TRBJ1-3, with D possibly TRBD1 on 5 matching bases. Germline V lookup: CDR1 SQVTM, CDR2 ANQGSEA. Between the trimmed V and J ends, which lost 0 bases and 3 bases, there was a span of 15 bases. CDR3 size: 16 residues. The CDR3 coding sequence is TGCAGCGTTGAAGATCGTAGGGGTCTGCGTGGAAACACCATATATTTT. Residues: CSVEDRRGLRGNTIYF. Full variable domain (remainder filled in from reference TRBV29-1 and TRBJ1-3): SAVISQKPSRDICQRGTSLTIQCQVDSQVTMMFWYRQQPGQSLTLIATANQGSEATYESGFVIDKFPISRPNLTFSTLTVSNMSPEDSSIYLCSVEDRRGLRGNTIYFGEGSWLTVV.